The text below deals with one TCR beta chain. In the PCR, 60 Vbeta and 13 Jbeta primers were used. The method was immunoSEQ multiplex PCR; TCRdb's version includes in-frame clones alone and lacks a portion of them. Found here are some 4,000 clones, over 70% of them singletons; the top ten hold roughly 6.2%. The sample comes from a study of cytomegalovirus exposure and HLA in healthy donors. Germline loops: CDR1 SQVTM, CDR2 ANQGSEA. V dropped 7 bases and J dropped 0; count of bases not matched to a gene: 2. This CDR3 region has 12 residues. The V call is TRBV29-1, the J call TRBJ1-2, with 7 bases that match TRBD1. The sample comprised PBMCs. This receptor was obtained from a woman aged 40 to 49 in good health and CMV-seropositive. CDR3 nucleotides: TGCAGCGGGGGACAGACTAACTATGGCTACACCTTC. Amino acids: CSGGQTNYGYTF.